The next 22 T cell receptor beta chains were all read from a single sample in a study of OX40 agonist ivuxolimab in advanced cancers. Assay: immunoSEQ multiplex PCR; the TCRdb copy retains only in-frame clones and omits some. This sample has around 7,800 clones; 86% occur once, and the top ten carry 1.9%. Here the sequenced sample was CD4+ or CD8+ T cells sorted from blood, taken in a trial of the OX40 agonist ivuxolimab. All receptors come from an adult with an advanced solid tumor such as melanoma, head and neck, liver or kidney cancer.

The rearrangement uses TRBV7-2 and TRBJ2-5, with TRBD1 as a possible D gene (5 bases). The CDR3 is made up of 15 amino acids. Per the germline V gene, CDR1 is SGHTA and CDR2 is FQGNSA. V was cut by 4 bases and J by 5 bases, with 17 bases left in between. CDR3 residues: CASSWQGNLGETQYF. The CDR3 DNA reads TGTGCCAGCAGCTGGCAGGGTAACCTCGGGGAGACCCAGTACTTC.

In DNA form, the CDR3 reads TGTGCCAGCGTCAGTCAGGGAGACCTCGAGCAGTACTTC. Residues: CASVSQGDLEQYF. This chain links TRBV7-8 with TRBJ2-7; D may match TRBD1 or TRBD2 (5 bases each). CDR1 is SGHVS and CDR2 is FQNEAQ in the germline V gene. V lost 8 bases to trimming and J lost 6 bases, with 17 bases between them. The CDR3 has 13 residues.

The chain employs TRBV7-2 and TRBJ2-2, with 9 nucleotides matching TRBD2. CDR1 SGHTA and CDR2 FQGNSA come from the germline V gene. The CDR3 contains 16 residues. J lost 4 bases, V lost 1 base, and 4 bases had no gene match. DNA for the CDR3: TGTGCCAGCAGCTTAGAGGGACTAGCTAGCACCGGGGAGCTGTTTTTT. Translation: CASSLEGLASTGELFF.

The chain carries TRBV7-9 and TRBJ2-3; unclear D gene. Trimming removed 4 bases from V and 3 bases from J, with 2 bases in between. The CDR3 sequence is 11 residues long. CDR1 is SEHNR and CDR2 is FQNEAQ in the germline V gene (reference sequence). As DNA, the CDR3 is TGTGCCAGCAGCTCTACAGATACGCAGTATTTT. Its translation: CASSSTDTQYF.

The CDR3 region is CASSGGRDTEAFF. The CDR3 DNA sequence: TGTGCCAGCTCAGGAGGGAGGGACACTGAAGCTTTCTTT. This chain links TRBV18 with TRBJ1-1; the D is unclear. CDR3 length: 13 amino acids. V shed 5 bases and J shed 3 bases, with 10 bases lying between them. Germline V gene lookup returns CDR1 KGHSH and CDR2 LQKENI.

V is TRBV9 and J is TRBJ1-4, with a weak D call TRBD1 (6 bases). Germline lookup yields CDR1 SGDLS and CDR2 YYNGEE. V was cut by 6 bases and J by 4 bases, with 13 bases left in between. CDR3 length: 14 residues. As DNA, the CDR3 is TGTGCCAGCAACCAGGGGTCGATTAATGAAAAACTGTTTTTT. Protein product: CASNQGSINEKLFF.

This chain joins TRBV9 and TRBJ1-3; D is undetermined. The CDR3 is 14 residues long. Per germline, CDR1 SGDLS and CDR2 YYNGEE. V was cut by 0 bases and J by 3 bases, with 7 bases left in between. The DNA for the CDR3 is TGTGCCAGCAGCGTAGAAGGACTTGGAAACACCATATATTTT. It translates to CASSVEGLGNTIYF.

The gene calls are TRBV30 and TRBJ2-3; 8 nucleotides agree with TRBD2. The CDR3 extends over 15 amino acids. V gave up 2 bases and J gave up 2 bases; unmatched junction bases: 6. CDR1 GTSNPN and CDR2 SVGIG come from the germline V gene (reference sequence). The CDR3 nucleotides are TGTGCCTGGAGTTCGACTAGCGACTACACAGATACGCAGTATTTT. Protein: CAWSSTSDYTDTQYF.

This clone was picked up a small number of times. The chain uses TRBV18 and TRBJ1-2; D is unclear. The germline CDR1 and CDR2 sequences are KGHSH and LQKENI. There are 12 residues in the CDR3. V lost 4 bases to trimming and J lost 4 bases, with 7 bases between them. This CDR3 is CASSLRVYGYTF. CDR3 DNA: TGTGCCAGCTCACTCCGGGTCTATGGCTACACCTTC.

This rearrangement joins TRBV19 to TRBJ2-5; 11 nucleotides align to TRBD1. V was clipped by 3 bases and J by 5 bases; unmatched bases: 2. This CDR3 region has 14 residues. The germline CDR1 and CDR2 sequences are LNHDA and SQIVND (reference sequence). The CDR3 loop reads CASSMDRGLETQYF. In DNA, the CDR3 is TGTGCCAGTAGTATGGACAGGGGGCTTGAGACCCAGTACTTC.

This CDR3 is CASSQEFTAGANVLTF. In DNA form, the CDR3 reads TGCGCCAGCAGCCAAGAGTTCACAGCTGGGGCCAACGTCCTGACTTTC. The chain joins TRBV4-3 to TRBJ2-6; D is ambiguous. Trimming took 0 bases from V and 2 from J, leaving 8 bases between them. The CDR3 has 16 residues. The germline gives CDR1 LGHNA, CDR2 YSLEER.

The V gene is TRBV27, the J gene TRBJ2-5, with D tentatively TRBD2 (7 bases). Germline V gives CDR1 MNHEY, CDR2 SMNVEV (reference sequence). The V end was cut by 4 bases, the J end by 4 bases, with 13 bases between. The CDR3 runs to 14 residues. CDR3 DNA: TGTGCCAGCAGTTGGGGGCTAGCGGCAGAGACCCAGTACTTC. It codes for CASSWGLAAETQYF.

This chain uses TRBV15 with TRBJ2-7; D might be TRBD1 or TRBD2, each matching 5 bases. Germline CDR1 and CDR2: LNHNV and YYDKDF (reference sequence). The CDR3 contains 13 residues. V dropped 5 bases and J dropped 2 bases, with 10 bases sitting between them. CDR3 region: CATSRDRTYEQYF. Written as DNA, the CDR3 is TGTGCCACCAGCCGGGACCGAACCTACGAGCAGTACTTC.

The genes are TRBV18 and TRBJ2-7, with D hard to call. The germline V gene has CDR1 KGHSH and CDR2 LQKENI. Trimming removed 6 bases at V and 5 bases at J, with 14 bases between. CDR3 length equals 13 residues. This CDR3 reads CASSPNTAHEQYF. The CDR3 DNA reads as TGTGCCAGCTCCCCGAACACCGCCCACGAGCAGTACTTC. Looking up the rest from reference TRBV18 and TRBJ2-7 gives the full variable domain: NAGVMQNPRHLVRRRGQEARLRCSPMKGHSHVYWYRQLPEEGLKFMVYLQKENIIDESGMPKERFSAEFPKEGPSILRIQQVVRGDSAAYFCASSPNTAHEQYFGPGTRLTVT.

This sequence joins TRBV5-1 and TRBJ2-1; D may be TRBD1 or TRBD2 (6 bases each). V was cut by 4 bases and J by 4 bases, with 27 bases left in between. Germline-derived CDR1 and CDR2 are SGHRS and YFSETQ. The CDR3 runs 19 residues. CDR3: CASSTPQGESPGAYNEQFF. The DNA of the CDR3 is TGCGCCAGCAGCACGCCACAGGGAGAAAGTCCGGGAGCGTACAATGAGCAGTTCTTC.

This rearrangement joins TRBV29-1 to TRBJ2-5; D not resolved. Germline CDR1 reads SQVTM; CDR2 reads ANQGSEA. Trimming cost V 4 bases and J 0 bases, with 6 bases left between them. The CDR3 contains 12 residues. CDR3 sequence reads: CSVGVNQETQYF. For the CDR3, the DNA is TGCAGCGTTGGGGTAAACCAAGAGACCCAGTACTTC.

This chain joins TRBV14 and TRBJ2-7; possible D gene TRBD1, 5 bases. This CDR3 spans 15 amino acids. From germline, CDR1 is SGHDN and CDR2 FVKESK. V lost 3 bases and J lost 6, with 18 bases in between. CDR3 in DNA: TGTGCCAGCAGCCACTCCCAAGACAGAAAACGCGAGCAGTACTTC. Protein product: CASSHSQDRKREQYF. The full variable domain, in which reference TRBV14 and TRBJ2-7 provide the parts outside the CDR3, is EAGVTQFPSHSVIEKGQTVTLRCDPISGHDNLYWYRRVMGKEIKFLLHFVKESKQDESGMPNNRFLAERTGGTYSTLKVQPAELEDSGVYFCASSHSQDRKREQYFGPGTRLTVT.

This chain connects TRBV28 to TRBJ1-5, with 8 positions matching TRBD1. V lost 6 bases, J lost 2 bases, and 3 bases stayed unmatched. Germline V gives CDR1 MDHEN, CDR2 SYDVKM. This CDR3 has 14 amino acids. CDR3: CASSSGQGNQPQHF. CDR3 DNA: TGTGCCAGCAGCTCGGGACAGGGCAATCAGCCCCAGCATTTT.

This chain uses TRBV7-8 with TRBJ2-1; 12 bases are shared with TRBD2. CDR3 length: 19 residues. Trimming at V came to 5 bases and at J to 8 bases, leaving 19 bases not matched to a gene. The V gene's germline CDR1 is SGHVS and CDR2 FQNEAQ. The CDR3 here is CASSQISLLAGGPEDEQFF. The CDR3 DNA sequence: TGTGCCAGCAGCCAAATCAGCCTCCTAGCGGGGGGGCCTGAAGATGAGCAGTTCTTC.

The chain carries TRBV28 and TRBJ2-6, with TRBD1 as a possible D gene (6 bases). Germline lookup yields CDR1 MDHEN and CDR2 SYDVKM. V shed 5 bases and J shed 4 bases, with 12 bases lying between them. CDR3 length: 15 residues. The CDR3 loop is CASSPRGSGANVLTF. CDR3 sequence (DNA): TGTGCCAGCAGTCCAAGGGGGTCAGGGGCCAACGTCCTGACTTTC.

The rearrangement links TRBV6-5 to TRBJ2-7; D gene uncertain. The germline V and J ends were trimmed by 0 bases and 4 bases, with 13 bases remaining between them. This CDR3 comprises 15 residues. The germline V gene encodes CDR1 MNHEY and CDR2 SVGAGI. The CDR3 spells CASSYSKVRTYEQYF. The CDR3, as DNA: TGTGCCAGCAGTTACTCGAAAGTCAGAACTTACGAGCAGTACTTC.

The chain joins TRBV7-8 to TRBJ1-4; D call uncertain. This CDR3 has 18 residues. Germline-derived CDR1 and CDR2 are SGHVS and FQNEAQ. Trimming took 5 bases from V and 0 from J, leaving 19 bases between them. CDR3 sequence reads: CASSLGKASYATNEKLFF. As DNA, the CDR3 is TGTGCCAGCAGCCTTGGGAAGGCATCCTACGCAACTAATGAAAAACTGTTTTTT.